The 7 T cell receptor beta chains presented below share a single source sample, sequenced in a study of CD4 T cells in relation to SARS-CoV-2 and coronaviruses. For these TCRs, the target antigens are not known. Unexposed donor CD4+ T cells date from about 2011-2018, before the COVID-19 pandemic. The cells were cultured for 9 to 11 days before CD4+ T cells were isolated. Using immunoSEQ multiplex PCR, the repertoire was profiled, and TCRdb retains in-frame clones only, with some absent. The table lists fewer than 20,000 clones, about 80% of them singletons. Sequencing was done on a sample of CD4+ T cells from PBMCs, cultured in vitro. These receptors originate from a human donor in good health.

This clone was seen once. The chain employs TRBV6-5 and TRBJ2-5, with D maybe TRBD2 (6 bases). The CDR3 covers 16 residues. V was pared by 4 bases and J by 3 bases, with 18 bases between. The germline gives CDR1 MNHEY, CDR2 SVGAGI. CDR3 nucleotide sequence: TGTGCCAGCAGTTTGACTAGTTGGGGAAGGAAAGAGACCCAGTACTTC. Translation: CASSLTSWGRKETQYF.

This CDR3 reads CAGGVNTEAFF. As DNA, the CDR3 is TGTGCCGGAGGGGTGAACACTGAAGCTTTCTTT. The V gene is TRBV30, the J gene TRBJ1-1; D possibly corresponds to TRBD1 (5 bases). Germline assignment: CDR1 GTSNPN and CDR2 SVGIG (reference sequence). The CDR3 length is 11 residues. V dropped 8 bases and J dropped 0 bases, with 7 bases sitting between them.

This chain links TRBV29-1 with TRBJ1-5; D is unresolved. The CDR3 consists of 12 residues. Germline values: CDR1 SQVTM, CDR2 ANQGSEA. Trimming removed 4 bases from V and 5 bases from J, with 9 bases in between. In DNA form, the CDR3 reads TGCAGCGTTGGAAATGGCGATCAGCCCCAGCATTTT. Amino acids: CSVGNGDQPQHF.

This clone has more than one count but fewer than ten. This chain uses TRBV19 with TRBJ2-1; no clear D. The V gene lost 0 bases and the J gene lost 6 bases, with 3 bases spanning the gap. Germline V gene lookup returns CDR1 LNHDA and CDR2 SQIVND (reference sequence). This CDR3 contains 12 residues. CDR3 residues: CASSIDGNEQFF. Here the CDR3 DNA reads TGTGCCAGTAGTATAGATGGCAATGAGCAGTTCTTC.

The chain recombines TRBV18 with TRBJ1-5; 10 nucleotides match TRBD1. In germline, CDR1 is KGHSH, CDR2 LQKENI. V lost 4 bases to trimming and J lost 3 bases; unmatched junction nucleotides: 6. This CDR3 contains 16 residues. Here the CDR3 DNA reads TGTGCCAGCTCACGTGGACAGGGGGGAAACAATCAGCCCCAGCATTTT. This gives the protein CASSRGQGGNNQPQHF.

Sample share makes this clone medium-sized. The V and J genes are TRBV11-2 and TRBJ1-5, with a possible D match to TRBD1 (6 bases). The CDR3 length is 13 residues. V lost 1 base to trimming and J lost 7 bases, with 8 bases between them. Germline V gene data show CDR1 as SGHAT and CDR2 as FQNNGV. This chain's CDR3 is CASSLGRGQPQHF. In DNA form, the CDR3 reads TGTGCCAGCAGCTTAGGCAGGGGCCAGCCCCAGCATTTT.

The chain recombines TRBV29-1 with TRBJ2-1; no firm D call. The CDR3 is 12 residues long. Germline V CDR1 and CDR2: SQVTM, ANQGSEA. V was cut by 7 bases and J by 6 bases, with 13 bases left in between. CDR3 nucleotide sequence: TGCAGCGGACATACCCCCCCCAATGAGCAGTTCTTC. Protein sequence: CSGHTPPNEQFF.